The 8 T cell receptor beta chains given below trace back to one sample, sequenced in a study of T cell changes during pregnancy in multiple sclerosis. Here immunoSEQ multiplex PCR was the method, and the copy in TCRdb shows in-frame clones only, minus some. The sample records just under 100,000 clones, around 93% being singletons. Sequenced here: peripheral blood, sampled after pregnancy. These receptors originate from a female donor with multiple sclerosis, enrolled in a pregnancy study.

Notes on this clone: A junction boundary mismatches the germline segment, possibly from a read error. The chain employs TRBV12-5 and TRBJ2-1; the match to TRBD2 covers 9 bases. Germline loops: CDR1 LGHNT, CDR2 FRNRAP. This CDR3 region has 15 residues. The CDR3 DNA reads as TGTGCTAGTGGTCGGGGACTAGCTTCCTACAATGGGCAGTTCTTC. The encoded protein is CASGRGLASYNGQFF.

The V gene is TRBV10-2, the J gene TRBJ2-7; possible D gene TRBD2, 5 bases. This CDR3 contains 12 residues. Germline lookup yields CDR1 WSHSY and CDR2 SAAADI. V gave up 0 bases and J gave up 5 bases, with 5 bases separating them. In nucleotides, the CDR3 is TGCGCCAGCAGTGAGTCGGGAGACGAGCAGTACTTC. Translated: CASSESGDEQYF.

The chain employs TRBV5-6 and TRBJ2-1; D not resolved. This CDR3 contains 12 residues. In germline, CDR1 is SGHDT, CDR2 YYEEEE. Trimming removed 2 bases at V and 7 bases at J, with 7 bases between. CDR3 sequence reads: CASSFNKNEQFF. CDR3 DNA sequence: TGTGCCAGCAGCTTTAATAAAAATGAGCAGTTCTTC.

This clone was seen a single time. The chain combines TRBV15 with TRBJ1-4; weak D call: TRBD1 (5 bases). In germline, CDR1 is LNHNV, CDR2 YYDKDF (reference sequence). The CDR3 spans 15 residues. Trimming cost V 5 bases and J 0 bases, with 10 bases left between them. The CDR3 coding sequence is TGTGCCACCAGCGGGACTGTTGCAACTAATGAAAAACTGTTTTTT. Its translation: CATSGTVATNEKLFF. The full variable domain, with the rest looked up from reference TRBV15 and TRBJ1-4, is DAMVIQNPRYQVTQFGKPVTLSCSQTLNHNVMYWYQQKSSQAPKLLFHYYDKDFNNEADTPDNFQSRRPNTSFCFLDIRSPGLGDTAMYLCATSGTVATNEKLFFGSGTQLSVL.

The chain combines TRBV19 with TRBJ2-2, with 7 bases aligning to TRBD2. Germline CDR1 and CDR2: LNHDA and SQIVND (reference sequence). Losses at the gene ends were 3 bases for V and 5 bases for J; bases not matched to a gene: 9. The CDR3 covers 16 residues. CDR3 residues: CASSINGGYYTGELFF. The DNA for the CDR3 is TGTGCCAGTAGTATTAACGGGGGGTATTATACCGGGGAGCTGTTTTTT.

The genes are TRBV6-1 and TRBJ1-2; D unclear. This CDR3 has 14 residues. Trimming stripped 2 bases from V and 6 bases from J, with 13 bases between. Germline V gene sequence: CDR1 MNHNS, CDR2 SASEGT. The CDR3 DNA follows: TGTGCCAGCAGTGAAAGGTTCGGGGAGGATGGCTACACCTTC. Amino acids: CASSERFGEDGYTF.

The rearrangement links TRBV28 to TRBJ2-7; 8 nucleotides line up with TRBD1. The CDR3 totals 13 residues. Germline V gives CDR1 MDHEN, CDR2 SYDVKM. With V trimmed by 8 bases and J by 2 bases, 5 bases remained unmatched. In DNA, the CDR3 is TGTGCCAGCGGACAGGGAGATACCTACGAGCAGTACTTC. Its translation is CASGQGDTYEQYF.

This chain links TRBV6-1 with TRBJ1-1; D not resolved. Looked up from germline, CDR1 is MNHNS and CDR2 is SASEGT. The ends were cut back, 4 bases at V and 0 bases at J, with 15 bases in the middle. The CDR3 totals 16 residues. The CDR3 region has the DNA TGTGCCAGCAGTGCTGGGAGAGCGCACATGAACACTGAAGCTTTCTTT. This sequence encodes CASSAGRAHMNTEAFF.